Sequencing of this TCR beta chain was carried out in a study of cytomegalovirus exposure and HLA in healthy donors. Looking at the study overall: About 79% of approximately 400 genotyped donors fell in the Caucasian-associated ancestry cluster.

Study-wide findings and caveats: Researchers counted roughly 150 TCR beta chains as cytomegalovirus-associated. As a later analysis showed, a missense DCLRE1C variant was linked to trimming of TCR beta V- and J-genes. Reports credit the classifier with highly specific, highly sensitive diagnosis of cytomegalovirus status.

As for this clone: Its antigen is unidentified.

The study ran its PCR with 60 Vbeta and 13 Jbeta primers. Profiled with immunoSEQ multiplex PCR; TCRdb holds only in-frame clones, not every one. Here the sample spans 130,000 to 150,000 clones, about four fifths being singletons. The clonotype originates from a man aged 35-49 years in good health and CMV-seropositive. The sequenced sample was PBMCs.

The CDR3 reads CASAREGNIQYF. CDR3 nucleotide sequence: TGCGCCAGCGCCCGGGAGGGAAACATTCAGTACTTC. This chain uses TRBV4-1 with TRBJ2-4, with 8 nucleotides matching TRBD2. This CDR3 has 12 amino acids. Germline-derived CDR1 and CDR2 are MGHRA and YSYEKL. Trimming cost V 8 bases and J 6 bases; bases outside gene matches: 3.